Shown below are 10 T cell receptor beta chains from a single sample sequenced in a study of T-cell memory formation after mild COVID-19. TCRdb used MiXCR to reprocess the 5' RACE reads, holding one entry per CDR3 protein. The profile shows roughly 600,000 distinct CDR3 sequences, over 15% of them singletons. The specimen was PBMCs or a T cell subset sorted from them (not recorded which). These receptors originate from an adult woman who had mild COVID-19 (a few samples of this study predate the infection). Cell type and time point are not known.

This clonotype has just a few counts. At one end the junction does not follow the germline gene, possibly because of a read error. The V call is TRBV7-7, the J call TRBJ2-5; a possible D gene is TRBD2 (5 bases). Germline V gene lookup returns CDR1 SSHAT and CDR2 FNYEAQ (reference sequence). The length of the CDR3 is 14 residues. As DNA, the CDR3 is TGTGCTAGCAGCTTCGGCGGGCGCCAAGAGACCCAGTACTTC. The encoded protein is CASSFGGRQETQYF.

The CDR3 DNA is TGTGCCAGCAGCTTAGACAGGGACCCCACAGGGTTCTTT. Its translation: CASSLDRDPTGFF. The chain has TRBV13 and TRBJ1-1; D may be TRBD1 (6 bases). There are 13 residues in the CDR3. V was cut by 1 base and J by 14 bases, with 17 bases left in between. CDR1 and CDR2 from the germline V gene are PRHDT and FYEKMQ (reference sequence).

The chain uses TRBV3-1 and TRBJ2-3; D is tentatively TRBD1 or TRBD2 (5 bases each). This CDR3 contains 16 residues. V lost 0 bases and J 8 bases, leaving 18 bases between the germline ends. Germline values: CDR1 LGHDT, CDR2 YNNKEL (reference sequence). CDR3 region: CASSQDKGTRLSTQYF. CDR3 DNA sequence: TGTGCCAGCAGCCAAGATAAGGGGACCCGGCTATCTACGCAGTATTTT.

This clonotype was counted only a few times. The CDR3 protein is CATSDPSLPNEKLFF. The DNA for the CDR3 is TGTGCCACCAGTGATCCCAGCCTCCCTAATGAAAAACTGTTTTTT. V is TRBV24-1 and J is TRBJ1-4; D gene unclear. V was cut by 3 bases and J by 3 bases, with 10 bases left in between. Germline V gene sequence: CDR1 KGHDR, CDR2 SFDVKD. The CDR3 is made up of 15 amino acids.

This clonotype was seen a handful of times. The CDR3, as DNA: TGCGCCAGCAGCTCCCTCCCGAAAGATTCGAACACTGAAGCTTTCTTT. It translates to CASSSLPKDSNTEAFF. This chain uses TRBV5-1 with TRBJ1-1; no clear D. The V end was cut by 3 bases, the J end by 1 base, with 16 bases between. This CDR3 is built from 16 residues. CDR1 is SGHRS and CDR2 is YFSETQ in the germline V gene.

This chain uses TRBV6-6 with TRBJ2-1, with 11 bases matching TRBD1. Germline loops: CDR1 MNHNY, CDR2 SVGAGI (reference sequence). This CDR3 is built from 15 residues. V lost 7 bases and J lost 7; bases outside the gene matches: 9. The CDR3 DNA reads as TGTGCCAGCAACAAAGGACAGGGGGCGCAAAATGAGCAGTTCTTC. It codes for CASNKGQGAQNEQFF.

This rearrangement joins TRBV4-2 to TRBJ2-1; 8 bases agree with TRBD2. CDR3 length: 16 amino acids. The J segment lost 0 bases and the V segment lost 1 base, leaving 2 bases of the junction unmatched. Germline CDR1 and CDR2: LGHNA and YNFKEQ. The CDR3 DNA sequence: TGTGCCAGCAGCCAAGCACTAGCGGACTCCTACAATGAGCAGTTCTTC. It translates to CASSQALADSYNEQFF.

This chain connects TRBV6-2 or TRBV6-3 to TRBJ2-7, with 12 bases lining up with TRBD2. From germline, CDR1 is MNHEY and CDR2 SVGEGT. The CDR3 consists of 15 residues. The V gene end was trimmed by 6 bases and the J gene end by 0 bases; junction bases not matched to a gene: 3. In nucleotides, the CDR3 is TGTGCCAGCAGCGGGACTAGCGGGTTCTCCTACGAGCAGTACTTC. It specifies CASSGTSGFSYEQYF.

This chain uses TRBV5-4 with TRBJ2-7; 9 bases align to TRBD2. With V trimmed by 0 bases and J by 4 bases, 5 bases remained unmatched. This CDR3 region has 15 residues. CDR1 is SGHNT, CDR2 YYREEE, per germline (reference sequence). CDR3 region: CASSLAHSGSYEQYF. In DNA, the CDR3 is TGTGCCAGCAGCTTGGCTCATAGCGGGAGTTACGAGCAGTACTTC.

Here the CDR3 DNA reads TGTGCCAGCAGCTTGATGGCGAACACTGAAGCTTTCTTT. Amino acid sequence: CASSLMANTEAFF. The genes are TRBV7-2 and TRBJ1-1; D gene uncertain. Germline assignment: CDR1 SGHTA and CDR2 FQGNSA. The V end was cut by 3 bases, the J end by 1 base, with 6 bases between. The length of the CDR3 is 13 residues.